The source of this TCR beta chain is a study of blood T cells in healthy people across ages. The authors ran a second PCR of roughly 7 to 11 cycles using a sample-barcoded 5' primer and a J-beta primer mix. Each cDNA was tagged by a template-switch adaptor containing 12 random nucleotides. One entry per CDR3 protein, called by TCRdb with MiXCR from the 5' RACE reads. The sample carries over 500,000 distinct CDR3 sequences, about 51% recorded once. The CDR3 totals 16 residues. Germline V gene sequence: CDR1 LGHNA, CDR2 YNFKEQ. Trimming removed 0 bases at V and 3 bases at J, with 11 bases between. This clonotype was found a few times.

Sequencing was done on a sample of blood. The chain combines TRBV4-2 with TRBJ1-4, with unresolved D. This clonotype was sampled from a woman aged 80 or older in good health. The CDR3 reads CASSQEGGRSNEKLFF. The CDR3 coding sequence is TGTGCCAGCAGCCAAGAAGGAGGCCGATCTAATGAAAAACTGTTTTTT.